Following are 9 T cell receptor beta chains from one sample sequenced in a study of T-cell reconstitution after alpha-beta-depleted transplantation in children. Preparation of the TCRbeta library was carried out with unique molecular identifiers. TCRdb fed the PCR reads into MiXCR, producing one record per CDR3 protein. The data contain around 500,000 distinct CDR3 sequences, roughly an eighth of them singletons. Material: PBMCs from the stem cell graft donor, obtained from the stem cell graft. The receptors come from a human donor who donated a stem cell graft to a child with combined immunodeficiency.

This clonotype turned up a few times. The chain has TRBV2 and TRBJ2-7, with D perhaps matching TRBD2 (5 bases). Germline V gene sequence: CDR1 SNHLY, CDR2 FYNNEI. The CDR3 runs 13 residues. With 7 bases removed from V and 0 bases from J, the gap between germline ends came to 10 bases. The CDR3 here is CASNGLFSYEQYF. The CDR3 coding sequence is TGTGCCAGCAATGGACTGTTCTCCTACGAGCAGTACTTC.

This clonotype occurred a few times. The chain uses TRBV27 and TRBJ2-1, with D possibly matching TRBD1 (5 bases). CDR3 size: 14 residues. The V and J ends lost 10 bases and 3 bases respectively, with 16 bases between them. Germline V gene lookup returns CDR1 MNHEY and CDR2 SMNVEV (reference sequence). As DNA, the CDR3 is TGTGCCACCCGATCAGGGCCATACTACAATGAGCAGTTCTTC. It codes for CATRSGPYYNEQFF.

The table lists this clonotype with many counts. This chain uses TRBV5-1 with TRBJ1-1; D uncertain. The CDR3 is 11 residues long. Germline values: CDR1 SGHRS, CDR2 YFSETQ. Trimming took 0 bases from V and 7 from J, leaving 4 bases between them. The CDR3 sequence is CASSLDGEAFF. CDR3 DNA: TGCGCCAGCAGCTTGGACGGTGAAGCTTTCTTT.

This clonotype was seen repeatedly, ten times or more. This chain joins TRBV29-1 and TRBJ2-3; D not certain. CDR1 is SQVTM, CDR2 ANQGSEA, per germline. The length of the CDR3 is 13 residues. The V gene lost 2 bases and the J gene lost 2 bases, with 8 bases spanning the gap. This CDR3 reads CSVEKAATDTQYF. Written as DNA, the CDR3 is TGCAGCGTTGAAAAGGCAGCCACAGATACGCAGTATTTT.

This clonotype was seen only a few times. In DNA, the CDR3 is TGTGCCAGCAGCCCCAAGTGGGCCGGGGAAAAACTGTTTTTT. Protein product: CASSPKWAGEKLFF. V gene TRBV13 combines with J gene TRBJ1-4; D gene ambiguous. The CDR3 is 14 residues long. The V end lost 5 bases, the J end lost 8 bases, and 15 bases lay between the germline ends. Looked up from germline, CDR1 is PRHDT and CDR2 is FYEKMQ (reference sequence). The full variable domain, completed using reference TRBV13 and TRBJ1-4, is AAGVIQSPRHLIKEKRETATLKCYPIPRHDTVYWYQQGPGQDPQFLISFYEKMQSDKGSIPDRFSAQQFSDYHSELNMSSLELGDSALYFCASSPKWAGEKLFFGSGTQLSVL.

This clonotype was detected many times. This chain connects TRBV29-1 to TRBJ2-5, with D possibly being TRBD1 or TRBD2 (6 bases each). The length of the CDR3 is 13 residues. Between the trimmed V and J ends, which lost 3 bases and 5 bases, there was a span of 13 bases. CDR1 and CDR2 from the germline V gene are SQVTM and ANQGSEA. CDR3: CSVEAGAGETQYF. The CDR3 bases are TGCAGCGTTGAGGCAGGGGCGGGGGAGACCCAGTACTTC.

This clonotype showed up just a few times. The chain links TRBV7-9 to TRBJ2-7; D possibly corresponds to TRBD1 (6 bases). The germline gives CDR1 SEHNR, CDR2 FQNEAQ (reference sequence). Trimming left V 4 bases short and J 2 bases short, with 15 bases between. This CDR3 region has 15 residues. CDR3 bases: TGTGCCAGCAGCTCCCCTCTCGACAGGACCTACGAGCAGTACTTC. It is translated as CASSSPLDRTYEQYF.

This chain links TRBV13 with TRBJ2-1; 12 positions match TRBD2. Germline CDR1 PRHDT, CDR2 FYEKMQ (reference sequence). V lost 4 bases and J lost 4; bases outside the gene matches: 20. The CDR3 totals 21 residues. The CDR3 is CASSSTKDPGLAGILYNEQFF. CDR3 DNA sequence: TGTGCCAGCAGCTCAACCAAAGATCCGGGACTAGCGGGTATTCTTTACAATGAGCAGTTCTTC.

CDR3 sequence (DNA): TGTGCCAGCAGTTATCGGGCGAATGAGCAGTTCTTC. Translated, it gives CASSYRANEQFF. This chain joins TRBV6-6 and TRBJ2-1; D gene uncertain. Per the germline V gene, CDR1 is MNHNY and CDR2 is SVGAGI (reference sequence). The ends were cut back, 3 bases at V and 7 bases at J, with 7 bases in the middle. CDR3 size: 12 residues.